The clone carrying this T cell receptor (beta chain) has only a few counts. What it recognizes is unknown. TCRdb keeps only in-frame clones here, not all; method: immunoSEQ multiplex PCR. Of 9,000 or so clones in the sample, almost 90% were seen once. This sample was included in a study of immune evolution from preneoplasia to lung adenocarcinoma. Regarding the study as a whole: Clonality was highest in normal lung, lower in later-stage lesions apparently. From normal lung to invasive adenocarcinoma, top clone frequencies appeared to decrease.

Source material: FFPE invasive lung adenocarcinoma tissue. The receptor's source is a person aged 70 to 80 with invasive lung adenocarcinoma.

The CDR3 DNA reads TGCGCCAGCAGCCAAGGGGGGGGAGGGCGGGGGTCCCTCCGAAATACGCAGTATTTT. Its translation: CASSQGGGGRGSLRNTQYF. The chain couples TRBV4-1 to TRBJ2-3, with 7 bases aligning to TRBD2. The CDR3 length is 19 residues. Looked up from germline, CDR1 is MGHRA and CDR2 is YSYEKL. J gave up 7 bases and V 1 base, and 20 bases lay outside the gene matches.